Described below is a single T cell receptor beta chain sequence and its context. What it binds is unknown. This sample is drawn from a study of T cell responses to AZD1222 COVID-19 vaccine. Points from the study as a whole: Baseline serology detected seropositivity in only five to seven AZD1222 recipients.

Produced via immunoSEQ multiplex PCR; TCRdb's table is partial and in-frame only. The sample lists about 120,000 clones; around 90% were seen once. Germline CDR1 and CDR2: SGHRS and YFSETQ. V lost 1 base and J 4 bases, leaving 14 bases between the germline ends. This CDR3 has 15 amino acids. The sequence came from an adult who received the MenACWY meningococcal vaccine as a control. The V call is TRBV5-1, the J call TRBJ1-1; D unclear. The sample was peripheral blood, taken 28 days after the second dose of the MenACWY control vaccine. The CDR3 reads CASSLRPLLSTEAFF. The CDR3, as DNA: TGCGCCAGCAGCTTGCGACCTCTACTATCCACTGAAGCTTTCTTT.